These 3 T cell receptor beta chains were all obtained from the same sample, sequenced in a study of response to subunit inactivated influenza vaccine. Via MiXCR, TCRdb re-called the RT-PCR reads, giving one row per CDR3 protein. Of 500,000 to 600,000 distinct CDR3 sequences listed, around 10% are singletons. These data also formed part of another study, on T cells expressing NK-cell markers. That report notes: UMIs accompanied the 5'RACE template switching by which TCR beta cDNA was made.

Here the sequenced sample was PBMCs from blood, taken on the day of vaccination. These receptors were collected from a man aged 45-65 years who received an inactivated influenza vaccine.

This clonotype has a handful of counts. At one end the junction does not follow the germline gene, possibly because of a read error. The chain couples TRBV10-3 to TRBJ2-3; TRBD1 is a possible D gene (5 bases). CDR3 length: 13 amino acids. Germline assignment: CDR1 ENHRY and CDR2 SYGVKD. This chain's CDR3 is CAISAQDSPASQF. The CDR3, as DNA: TGTGCCATCAGTGCCCAAGACAGCCCTGCCTCACAGTTT.

CDR3 nucleotide sequence: TGCAGTGCTAGAGATCATGTCAGTAGTTACAATGAGCAGTTCTTC. The encoded protein is CSARDHVSSYNEQFF. The V and J genes are TRBV20-1 and TRBJ2-1; D gene unclear. With 0 bases removed from V and 4 bases from J, the gap between germline ends came to 13 bases. Looked up from germline, CDR1 is DFQATT and CDR2 is SNEGSKA (reference sequence). The CDR3 runs to 15 residues.

This clonotype was counted only a few times. This rearrangement joins TRBV12-3 or TRBV12-4 to TRBJ2-1; 13 positions match TRBD2. This CDR3 has 14 residues. After removal of 7 bases from V and 7 bases from J, the junction contained 4 bases not matched to a gene. CDR3 sequence (DNA): TGTGCCAGCAACACACTAGCGGGAGGGAATGAGCAGTTCTTC. This translates into CASNTLAGGNEQFF.